A selection of T cell receptor beta chains follows, all from one sample in a study of control samples from healthy donors and cancer patients. Generated by immunoSEQ multiplex PCR, the TCRdb table keeps only in-frame clones and is missing some. The table records some 71,000 clones, 90% of them present only once. The sequenced sample was PBMCs. Source of these receptors: a woman aged 45-59 years with colorectal cancer. Both conserved end residues are part of each CDR3. Each record gives: J gene, clone size, D gene, V gene, CDR3 DNA, CDR3 protein. D genes are given only for firm matches. A clone size is listed for some rows: how often the clone was seen (once, few, many), or a class if it is expanded.

TRBJ1-6,once,TRBD1,TRBV2,TGTGCCAGCAGTGGGGCCCAGGGGGCCCTTCGTTCACCCCTCCACTTT,CASSGAQGALRSPLHF
TRBJ2-2,-,TRBD1,TRBV12-3/TRBV12-4,TGTGCCAGCCGGGGACAGGGGGCCGGGGAGCTGTTTTTT,CASRGQGAGELFF
TRBJ2-1,-,-,TRBV30,TGTGCCTGGGGGGGGACCGGGACAGAGCAGTTCTTC,CAWGGTGTEQFF
TRBJ2-2,once,TRBD2,TRBV7-2,TGTGCCAGCAGCTTGGAGCGGGGGGGTCTTCACGGGGAGCTGTTTTTT,CASSLERGGLHGELFF
TRBJ1-1,few,-,TRBV11-2,TGTGCCAGCAGCTTACGTAGCGGGGGCTCGGGGGCTGAAGCTTTCTTT,CASSLRSGGSGAEAFF
TRBJ2-7,-,TRBD1,TRBV7-6,TGTGCCAGCAGCTTAGATACAGGGGGCGGCCGGGAGCAGTACTTC,CASSLDTGGGREQYF
TRBJ2-7,few,TRBD2,TRBV7-2,TGTGCCAGCAGCGGACCCTCAGGCCTAGCGGGTGGCTCCTACGAGCAGTACTTC,CASSGPSGLAGGSYEQYF
TRBJ2-1,-,-,TRBV24-1,TGTGCCACCAGTGATGTGGGGGAGAGGGACAATGAGCAGTTCTTC,CATSDVGERDNEQFF
TRBJ2-3,-,-,TRBV7-9,TGTGCCAGCAGCATATTAAGTGGTACGCAGTATTTT,CASSILSGTQYF
TRBJ2-5,-,TRBD1,TRBV19,TGTGCCAGTAGTACTCGGACAGGGTGGAGTATAGCGTCCGAGACCCAGTACTTC,CASSTRTGWSIASETQYF
TRBJ1-3,-,-,TRBV5-1,TGCGCCAGCAGCCCGGACGGAAACTCTGGAAACACCATATATTTT,CASSPDGNSGNTIYF
TRBJ2-3,few,-,TRBV28,TGTGCCAGCAGTTTTCTCAGCGGGACAGATACGCAGTATTTT,CASSFLSGTDTQYF
TRBJ2-2,few,-,TRBV7-8,TGTGCCAGCAGCTCACAGGGACCCGGGGGGATGACCGGGGAGCTGTTTTTT,CASSSQGPGGMTGELFF
TRBJ2-1,-,TRBD2,TRBV5-1,TGCGCCAGCAGCGAGACCCATAGCGGGGGATACAATGAGCAGTTCTTC,CASSETHSGGYNEQFF
TRBJ1-2,-,TRBD1,TRBV5-5,TGTGCCAGCAGCTCTACAGGGGCCAGTAACTATGGCTACACCTTC,CASSSTGASNYGYTF
TRBJ2-5,-,-,TRBV14,TGTGCCAGCAGCCAGTACCTAGGAGAGACCCAGTACTTC,CASSQYLGETQYF
TRBJ1-1,-,-,TRBV10-3,TGTGCCATCAGCCACGGGGAGAACACTGAAGCTTTCTTT,CAISHGENTEAFF
TRBJ2-6,-,-,TRBV5-1,TGCGCCAGCAGCTTTGGGGAGGCCAACGTCCTGACTTTC,CASSFGEANVLTF
TRBJ2-7,-,-,TRBV28,TGTGCCAGCAGTTGGGCTTACGAGCAGTACTTC,CASSWAYEQYF
TRBJ2-3,-,TRBD2,TRBV5-1,TGCGCCAGCAGCCCCGGTTGGACTAGCGGAACAGATACGCAGTATTTT,CASSPGWTSGTDTQYF
TRBJ1-1,-,-,TRBV11-2,TGTGCCAGCAGCCCTCGGGGCCGTGGCAGGGGTTACACTGAAGCTTTCTTT,CASSPRGRGRGYTEAFF
TRBJ1-1,-,-,TRBV20-1,TGCAGTGCTAGTGGGGGCCAGGACACTGAAGCTTTCTTT,CSASGGQDTEAFF
TRBJ2-3,once,TRBD1,TRBV24-1,TGTGCCACCAGTGATTTGAAGGGGGCTAGGGCAGATACGCAGTATTTT,CATSDLKGARADTQYF
TRBJ1-1,-,-,TRBV5-4,TGTGCCAGCAGCTTTTCGGAGGCCGAAGCTTTCTTT,CASSFSEAEAFF
TRBJ1-5,-,-,TRBV28,TGTGCCAGCACCACTACCACGGTGGCTTTCAATCAGCCCCAGCATTTT,CASTTTTVAFNQPQHF
TRBJ1-5,-,-,TRBV7-8,TGTGCCAGCAGCTTTGGCAGGTCGAATCAGCCCCAGCATTTT,CASSFGRSNQPQHF
TRBJ1-1,-,-,TRBV20-1,TGCAGGGCTACTAACACTGAAGCTTTCTTT,CRATNTEAFF
TRBJ1-6,-,-,TRBV5-6,TGTGCCAGCAGCTTTAGTGTAATCGGTTCACCCCTCCACTTT,CASSFSVIGSPLHF
TRBJ2-1,-,-,TRBV6-5,TGTGCCAGCAGTACCCTACTCGACGGGTACAATGAGCAGTTCTTC,CASSTLLDGYNEQFF
TRBJ1-4,-,-,TRBV18,TGTGCCAGCTCACAAACACGCGGTGAAAAACTGTTTTTT,CASSQTRGEKLFF
TRBJ2-7,once,TRBD2,TRBV27,TGTGCCACGGGGGGACCGTACTACGAGCAGTACTTC,CATGGPYYEQYF
TRBJ2-4,-,-,TRBV11-2,TGTGCCAGCAGCTTAGCCCAGGGAACGGACAAAAGGTTC,CASSLAQGTDKRF
TRBJ1-2,-,TRBD1,TRBV24-1,TGTGCCACCAGTGGGTACAGGGGGGACAACTATGGCTACACCTTC,CATSGYRGDNYGYTF
TRBJ2-7,-,-,TRBV30,TGTGCCTGGAGTGTACGAGGGTTCATCGGTGGCGAGCAGTACTTC,CAWSVRGFIGGEQYF
TRBJ2-7,-,-,TRBV13,TGTGCCAGCAGCCCTAAAGGTAAAGGGGGAGGCGAGCAGTACTTC,CASSPKGKGGGEQYF
TRBJ2-1,-,-,TRBV7-3,TGTGCCAGCAGCTTAGGTGCGGGAAACAATGAGCAGTTCTTC,CASSLGAGNNEQFF
TRBJ2-6,-,-,TRBV7-9,TGTGCCAGCAGCTTAGAGTCCGTTGGCTCTACCTCTGGGGCCAACGTCCTGACTTTC,CASSLESVGSTSGANVLTF
TRBJ2-1,-,-,TRBV10-3,TGTGCCATCAGTGAGTCAGAAGGTTTTGTGGGGGCGTCATCCTACAATGAGCAGTTCTTC,CAISESEGFVGASSYNEQFF
TRBJ1-2,-,-,TRBV7-2,TGTGCCAGCAGCTTAGGGACAGAACTTCCGAGAGGCTACACCTTC,CASSLGTELPRGYTF
TRBJ1-1,few,-,TRBV6-5,TGTGCCAGCAGTTACGAGGGACGGCTTGAAGCTTTCTTT,CASSYEGRLEAFF
TRBJ1-3,few,TRBD1,TRBV3-1/TRBV3-2,TGTGCCAGCAGTCAGGAGGGGGCGCGCGGAAACACCATATATTTT,CASSQEGARGNTIYF
TRBJ1-6,-,TRBD1,TRBV11-1,TGTGCCAGCAGCTATGGGACAGCGGATAATTCACCCCTCCACTTT,CASSYGTADNSPLHF
TRBJ2-5,-,-,TRBV5-1,TGCGCCAGCAGGCTGGACACACAAGAGACCCAGTACTTC,CASRLDTQETQYF
TRBJ2-5,-,-,TRBV11-2,TGTGCCAGCAGCCTCGCTGGCGCAGGGGAGGGAGAGACCCAGTACTTC,CASSLAGAGEGETQYF
TRBJ1-4,-,-,TRBV2,TGTGCCAGCGGCAGGCATCCAACTAATGAAAAACTGTTTTTT,CASGRHPTNEKLFF
TRBJ1-3,-,-,TRBV29-1,TGCAGCGTTGATGGGGGATCGGGGGGAAACACCATATATTTT,CSVDGGSGGNTIYF
TRBJ2-1,-,TRBD1,TRBV6-2/TRBV6-3,TGTGCCAGCAGTACCCGCGGGACAGGCTACAATGAGCAGTTCTTC,CASSTRGTGYNEQFF
TRBJ2-3,-,-,TRBV15,TGTGCCACCAGCAGAGATAGGATTCTTGGCACAGATACGCAGTATTTT,CATSRDRILGTDTQYF
TRBJ2-1,-,TRBD2,TRBV9,TGTGCCAGCAGCGGCGGGGGGGCCAGGAATGAGCAGTTCTTC,CASSGGGARNEQFF
TRBJ2-1,-,TRBD2,TRBV4-1,TGCGCCAGCAGCCAAGGGTGGCGGGAGGGCCTTGGTGAGCAGTTCTTC,CASSQGWREGLGEQFF
TRBJ1-1,-,-,TRBV11-2,TGTGCCAGCAGCCAATCTCGGCCCGACACTGAAGCTTTCTTT,CASSQSRPDTEAFF